Listed here are 20 T cell receptor beta chains from one sample, sequenced in a study of cytomegalovirus exposure and HLA in healthy donors. Only in-frame clones appear in the TCRdb table, and some are missing; sequencing was by immunoSEQ multiplex PCR. The repertoire holds around 180,000 clones, with about four fifths as singletons. The sequenced sample consisted of PBMCs. These receptors all come from a man between 18 and 35 years old in good health and CMV-seropositive.

The chain has TRBV5-4 and TRBJ2-3; no reliable D call. V lost 0 bases to trimming and J lost 4 bases, with 6 bases between them. This CDR3 region has 13 residues. Looked up from germline, CDR1 is SGHNT and CDR2 is YYREEE (reference sequence). CDR3 region: CASSLAPADTQYF. CDR3 in DNA: TGTGCCAGCAGCTTGGCTCCCGCAGATACGCAGTATTTT.

This clone has a handful of counts. V gene TRBV7-8 combines with J gene TRBJ2-2; D uncertain. V was shortened by 5 bases and J by 2 bases, with 3 bases between the two germline ends. In germline, CDR1 is SGHVS, CDR2 FQNEAQ. CDR3 size: 12 residues. CDR3 region: CASSLNTGELFF. CDR3 sequence (DNA): TGTGCCAGCAGCCTAAACACCGGGGAGCTGTTTTTT.

V is TRBV11-3 and J is TRBJ2-3; possibly TRBD2 for D (7 bases). CDR1 and CDR2 (germline): SGHNT, YENEEA. The CDR3 totals 15 residues. V shed 5 bases and J shed 1 base, with 13 bases lying between them. The DNA for the CDR3 is TGTGCCAGCAGCGCAGTAGGGGGGGGCACAGATACGCAGTATTTT. This codes for CASSAVGGGTDTQYF.

This chain joins TRBV28 and TRBJ2-7; D unclear. This CDR3 region has 13 residues. The V and J ends lost 3 bases and 4 bases respectively, with 10 bases between them. The germline gives CDR1 MDHEN, CDR2 SYDVKM. CDR3 DNA: TGTGCCAGCAGTTTCTCAGGTTATTACGAGCAGTACTTC. Translating gives CASSFSGYYEQYF.

The chain carries TRBV11-3 and TRBJ2-1; 9 nucleotides agree with TRBD1. V was clipped by 5 bases and J by 3 bases; unmatched bases: 2. Per the germline V gene, CDR1 is SGHNT and CDR2 is YENEEA. CDR3 length: 14 residues. The DNA for the CDR3 is TGTGCCAGCAGCAAGGGACAGGGCTACAATGAGCAGTTCTTC. Translation: CASSKGQGYNEQFF.

J is TRBJ2-1 and V is TRBV7-6, with 7 bases that match TRBD2. The CDR3 spans 16 residues. V lost 5 bases and J lost 7; bases outside the gene matches: 14. Germline CDR1 reads SGHVS; CDR2 reads FNYEAQ. CDR3 nucleotide sequence: TGTGCCAGCAGCCGACCGGGGGGAGGCCCCTCAAATGAGCAGTTCTTC. It codes for CASSRPGGGPSNEQFF.

This sequence joins TRBV12-5 and TRBJ2-2, with 8 bases identical to TRBD2. Per germline, CDR1 LGHNT and CDR2 FRNRAP. Trimming removed 6 bases from V and 5 bases from J; junction bases left unmatched: 5. The CDR3 loop spans 14 amino acids. The CDR3 sequence is CASGSSSGTGELFF. CDR3 bases: TGTGCTAGTGGATCCTCTAGCGGGACCGGGGAGCTGTTTTTT.

V gene TRBV4-2 combines with J gene TRBJ2-2; 8 nucleotides match TRBD1. The germline gives CDR1 LGHNA, CDR2 YNFKEQ. V was clipped by 0 bases and J by 7 bases; unmatched bases: 7. The CDR3 is 16 residues long. CDR3 residues: CASSQEPGGYGGELFF. CDR3 bases: TGTGCCAGCAGCCAAGAGCCAGGGGGCTACGGCGGGGAGCTGTTTTTT.

The chain recombines TRBV5-1 with TRBJ2-7, with D possibly being TRBD1 (6 bases). Germline V gene lookup returns CDR1 SGHRS and CDR2 YFSETQ. With 5 bases removed from V and 3 bases from J, the gap between germline ends came to 21 bases. The CDR3 sequence is 16 residues long. DNA for the CDR3: TGCGCCAGCAGGGACGAAAGAGGACAGTCTATCTACGAGCAGTACTTC. It yields the protein CASRDERGQSIYEQYF.

As regards this clone: This CDR3 is also generated by other DNA sequences in the sample. The chain has TRBV5-1 and TRBJ2-2; D is unclear. The germline V gene encodes CDR1 SGHRS and CDR2 YFSETQ. The CDR3 totals 14 residues. Trimming took 0 bases from V and 1 from J, leaving 4 bases between them. The CDR3 DNA reads TGCGCCAGCAGCTTGGGTCAGAACACCGGGGAGCTGTTTTTT. Protein sequence: CASSLGQNTGELFF.

V is TRBV7-9 and J is TRBJ2-7; a possible D gene is TRBD2 (6 bases). CDR3 length equals 14 residues. Trimming shortened V by 5 bases and J by 9 bases, and 20 bases separated the two germline ends. In germline, CDR1 is SEHNR, CDR2 FQNEAQ (reference sequence). The CDR3 reads CASSPPGNYGGQYF. In DNA form, the CDR3 reads TGTGCCAGCAGCCCACCAGGGAACTACGGGGGGCAGTACTTC.

The rearrangement joins TRBV4-2 to TRBJ2-7; 10 nucleotides line up with TRBD1. Trimming took 5 bases from V and 3 from J; bases not matched to a gene: 13. Germline V gene data show CDR1 as LGHNA and CDR2 as YNFKEQ. The CDR3 loop spans 17 amino acids. The CDR3 DNA sequence: TGTGCCAGCAGCGCCGGCGGTCCGGGACAGGGGCACTACGAGCAGTACTTC. It codes for CASSAGGPGQGHYEQYF.

The J gene is TRBJ1-2, the V gene TRBV30; D not resolved. The germline V gene has CDR1 GTSNPN and CDR2 SVGIG (reference sequence). Trimming removed 0 bases from V and 4 bases from J, with 3 bases in between. This CDR3 comprises 11 residues. CDR3 residues: CAWSVRYGYTF. The CDR3 nucleotides read TGTGCCTGGAGTGTTCGCTATGGCTACACCTTC.

The chain links TRBV25-1 to TRBJ1-2; 9 nucleotides align to TRBD1. CDR1 and CDR2 (germline): MGHDK, SYGVNS. The CDR3 contains 16 residues. V was pared by 6 bases and J by 4 bases, with 12 bases of the junction left unmatched. The CDR3 is CASSASQGAQGYGYTF. CDR3 DNA sequence: TGTGCCAGCAGCGCCTCACAGGGGGCGCAGGGCTATGGCTACACCTTC.

The chain joins TRBV29-1 to TRBJ2-5; 13 nucleotides line up with TRBD2. CDR1 is SQVTM and CDR2 is ANQGSEA in the germline V gene. There are 15 residues in the CDR3. Trimming removed 3 bases from V and 5 bases from J; junction bases left unmatched: 6. CDR3 in DNA: TGCAGCGTTGATCAACTAGCGGGAGGGCCGGAGACCCAGTACTTC. Translation: CSVDQLAGGPETQYF.

The J gene is TRBJ2-3, the V gene TRBV25-1; a possible D gene is TRBD2 (6 bases). V lost 5 bases, J lost 7 bases, and 19 bases lay in between. The V gene's germline CDR1 is MGHDK and CDR2 SYGVNS. CDR3 size: 15 residues. The CDR3 nucleotides are TGTGCCAGCAGTAACGCGGGACGGACCTCAAATACGCAGTATTTT. Its translation: CASSNAGRTSNTQYF.

V usage is TRBV6-4 and J usage is TRBJ2-3, with a tentative D call TRBD2 (6 bases). V dropped 6 bases and J dropped 4 bases, with 14 bases sitting between them. CDR1 and CDR2 from the germline V gene are MRHNA and SNTAGT. This CDR3 contains 14 residues. The CDR3 here is CASSLVGGADTQYF. CDR3 DNA: TGTGCCAGCAGCCTTGTGGGAGGCGCAGATACGCAGTATTTT.

The chain is built from TRBV15 and TRBJ2-1, with D hard to call. V was pared by 0 bases and J by 7 bases, with 10 bases between. CDR3 length: 14 residues. The germline V gene has CDR1 LNHNV and CDR2 YYDKDF (reference sequence). This chain's CDR3 is CATSREPSRNEQFF. The CDR3 DNA sequence: TGTGCCACCAGCAGAGAACCCTCGAGGAATGAGCAGTTCTTC.

In nucleotides, the CDR3 is TGTGCCAGCAGCTTGGGGGGGGTACCAGCCAATGAGCAGTTCTTC. It encodes CASSLGGVPANEQFF. This chain links TRBV9 with TRBJ2-1, with 7 bases fitting TRBD2. The CDR3 is 15 residues long. Germline lookup yields CDR1 SGDLS and CDR2 YYNGEE. V lost 4 bases to trimming and J lost 6 bases; unmatched junction nucleotides: 10.

This sequence joins TRBV4-3 and TRBJ1-1; 7 bases match TRBD1. There are 15 residues in the CDR3. Germline loops: CDR1 LGHNA, CDR2 YSLEER. J was trimmed by 2 bases and V by 3 bases; bases with no gene match: 6. The CDR3 nucleotides read TGCGCCAGCAGCCAGGTGAACAGGGGTAACACTGAAGCTTTCTTT. It specifies CASSQVNRGNTEAFF.